Listed below are T cell receptor beta chains from one sample, sequenced in a study of T cell changes during pregnancy in multiple sclerosis. Method: immunoSEQ multiplex PCR; TCRdb's copy keeps in-frame clones and lacks some. The sample yields 40,000 or so clones, 89% seen once. This specimen consisted of CD4+ T cells from peripheral blood mononuclear cells, obtained in the first trimester of pregnancy. The origin of the receptors is a female donor with multiple sclerosis, enrolled in a pregnancy study. Each CDR3 is given with its conserved first and last residue. D genes are given only for firm matches. Size tells how often a clone was seen (once, few, many) or the class of an expanded clone, and some rows leave it out.

size | D | J | V | DNA | CDR3
NA | TRBD1 | TRBJ1-2 | TRBV11-2 | TGTGCCAGCAGCGGTAGAACAGGGGTTAACTATGGCTACACCTTC | CASSGRTGVNYGYTF
NA | TRBD2 | TRBJ2-5 | TRBV27 | TGTGCCAGCAGTTTAACCGCGGGAGAGGAGGAGACCCAGTACTTC | CASSLTAGEEETQYF
NA | TRBD1 | TRBJ2-7 | TRBV18 | TGTGCCAGCTCCTCCGGGACAGGGGACTACGAGCAGTACTTC | CASSSGTGDYEQYF
NA | NA | TRBJ1-2 | TRBV29-1 | TGCAGCGTTGGGGGAGGTAACTATGGCTACACCTTC | CSVGGGNYGYTF
NA | NA | TRBJ2-1 | TRBV7-2 | TGTGCCAGCAGCGCGCGACAACCTTTTTCCTACAATGAGCAGTTCTTC | CASSARQPFSYNEQFF
NA | TRBD1 | TRBJ1-3 | TRBV7-8 | TGTGCCAGCAGCTTAGCGGGGACAGGCTACTCTGGAAACACCATATATTTT | CASSLAGTGYSGNTIYF
NA | NA | TRBJ1-1 | TRBV6-6 | TGTGCCAGCAGCTGGGCTGTGGAGGGGACTGAAGCTTTCTTT | CASSWAVEGTEAFF
NA | TRBD2 | TRBJ2-3 | TRBV6-1 | TGTGCCAGCAGTGAACTGCCTACTAGCGGGAGGCTAGCGTCCTTCACAGATACGCAGTATTTT | CASSELPTSGRLASFTDTQYF
NA | NA | TRBJ2-1 | TRBV18 | TGTGCCAGCTCACCACCGCGTCCAGCGGAAATGGGGAATGAGCAGTTCTTC | CASSPPRPAEMGNEQFF
NA | TRBD1 | TRBJ1-2 | TRBV30 | TGTGCCTGGAGTGAACAGGGGCCCCACTCTAACTATGGCTACACCTTC | CAWSEQGPHSNYGYTF
once | TRBD1 | TRBJ1-1 | TRBV6-1 | TGTGCCAGCGGGGACAGGGGTCTCGGCACTGAAGCTTTCTTT | CASGDRGLGTEAFF
NA | NA | TRBJ1-6 | TRBV5-4 | TGTGCCAGCAGCCGAGACGGGGAAGGGAGTAATTCACCCCTCCACTTT | CASSRDGEGSNSPLHF
once | NA | TRBJ1-4 | TRBV11-3 | TGTGCCAGCACCCTCGGGGGGAAACTGTTTTTT | CASTLGGKLFF
once | TRBD2 | TRBJ2-2 | TRBV27 | TGTGCCAGCGGAAGCGGGAGGAACACCGGGGAGCTGTTTTTT | CASGSGRNTGELFF
NA | TRBD1 | TRBJ2-7 | TRBV28 | TGTGCCAGCACACTGGGACAGCACTACGAGCAGTACTTC | CASTLGQHYEQYF
NA | TRBD2 | TRBJ2-1 | TRBV7-9 | TGTGCCAGCAGCTCCCCCGGGGGGACTAGTTCCAATGAGCAGTTCTTC | CASSSPGGTSSNEQFF
NA | TRBD2 | TRBJ2-3 | TRBV2 | TGTGCCAGCCAGGGACTAGCGGGAGGTTTTGATACGCAGTATTTT | CASQGLAGGFDTQYF
NA | TRBD2 | TRBJ2-5 | TRBV19 | TGTGCCAGTAGTATTGGTAGCGGGAGCTTACAAGAGACCCAGTACTTC | CASSIGSGSLQETQYF
NA | TRBD2 | TRBJ2-2 | TRBV11-3 | TGTGCCAGCAGCCGGACTAGCCCCACCGGGGAGCTGTTTTTT | CASSRTSPTGELFF
once | NA | TRBJ2-1 | TRBV2 | TGTGCCAGCACCCAGGAAGGGGACAATGAGCAGTTCTTC | CASTQEGDNEQFF
NA | NA | TRBJ1-1 | TRBV7-9 | TGTGCCAGCAGCCCCACAGGCCTGATGAACACTGAAGCTTTCTTT | CASSPTGLMNTEAFF
NA | TRBD1 | TRBJ1-4 | TRBV5-6 | TGTGCCAGCAGCTTTACAGGGGTCCGTAATGAAAAACTGTTTTTT | CASSFTGVRNEKLFF
once | NA | TRBJ2-3 | TRBV5-1 | TGCGCCAGCAGCACTCAGGGGTCCTACACAGATACGCAGTATTTT | CASSTQGSYTDTQYF
few | TRBD1 | TRBJ1-2 | TRBV6-6 | TGTGCCAGCAGTGGGGGACAGTCGACTAACTATGGCTACACCTTC | CASSGGQSTNYGYTF
NA | TRBD1 | TRBJ2-7 | TRBV5-1 | TGCGCCAGCAGCATGACCGGGACAGCCTACGAGCAGTACTTC | CASSMTGTAYEQYF
NA | TRBD1 | TRBJ1-5 | TRBV6-1 | TGTGCCAGCAGGGGACAGAGCAATCAGCCCCAGCATTTT | CASRGQSNQPQHF
once | TRBD2 | TRBJ2-1 | TRBV5-5 | TGTGCCAGCAGCTCCTCTACGGGACTAGCGTACAATGAGCAGTTCTTC | CASSSSTGLAYNEQFF
NA | TRBD1 | TRBJ2-7 | TRBV9 | TGTGCCAGCAGCGTAGCTTTACGGGACAGGGGGCTAGAGAGCGAGCAGTACTTC | CASSVALRDRGLESEQYF
NA | TRBD1 | TRBJ2-1 | TRBV5-4 | TGTGCCAGCAGCCCACCGACAGGGAGTGGGAATGAGCAGTTCTTC | CASSPPTGSGNEQFF